The clone carrying this TCR beta chain turned up a few times. Its antigen is unidentified. The CDR3 runs to 14 residues. The V gene's germline CDR1 is ENHRY and CDR2 SYGVKD. Trimming removed 0 bases at V and 8 bases at J, with 13 bases between. This sample stems from a study of cytomegalovirus exposure and HLA in healthy donors. Study-level findings and limits: In vitro assays verified that a few CMV-associated chains recognized CMV antigens specifically.

As for the donors, each was a healthy bone marrow donor. The PCR ran on 60 Vbeta and 13 Jbeta primers. Using immunoSEQ multiplex PCR, the repertoire was profiled, and TCRdb retains in-frame clones only, with some absent. The table has over 150,000 clones, 60% to 80% seen once. The chain has TRBV10-3 and TRBJ1-1; D remains ambiguous. The clonotype was recovered from a man aged 50 to 59 in good health and CMV-seropositive. Input material: PBMCs. Written as DNA, the CDR3 is TGTGCCATCAGTGAGTCAATAGCGGGAGCCGAAGCTTTCTTT. It specifies CAISESIAGAEAFF.